This T cell receptor beta chain emerged from a study of blood T cell repertoires in COVID-19 (dated by TCRdb to about 2020). For context, the study as a whole: The collaborator samples originated in the United States, Italy and Spain and spanned the acute and convalescent phases of COVID-19. The samples were drawn from the first 160 participants of the ongoing ImmuneRACE study and from over 950 subjects provided by 6 global collaborators. Where available, HLA class I and class II types were taken from metadata supplied by the sample provider and were not determined by assay-based typing. The material from the prospective study consisted of cDNA or gDNA derived from T cells, B-cell-depleted T cells, or PBMCs. Subjects who had been exposed to COVID-19, were actively infected with it, or had recovered from it provided the deeply sampled blood TCRbeta repertoires that made up the dataset. Nearly every sample came with metadata listing a de-identified subject ID, COVID-19 status, age in years and sex. A freely available public database, intended as a resource for researchers studying the immune response to SARS-CoV-2, is where the repertoires were released.

Here is what the overall study found, with its caveats: The quantity of clinical and demographic metadata differed by source and by participant and was supplied without curation.

Reading from cysteine to phenylalanine, the CDR3 counts 16 amino acids. The CDR3 DNA has 48 bases and is translated from base 1. The germline V gene yields SGHRS for CDR1 and YFSETQ for CDR2. V lost 4 bases and J lost 5 bases, and the count of bases not matched to a germline gene is 9. The immunoSEQ Assay, a bias-controlled multiplex PCR, was used to amplify TCRbeta CDR3 regions from genomic DNA. As for the original processing: The number of nucleated cells in each sample was estimated from the amplification of reference gene primers within the assay. To quantify the absolute abundance of each unique TCRbeta CDR3 rearrangement, sequence reads were collapsed and filtered. Productive Simpson clonality was computed per sample as the square root of Simpson's diversity index over productive rearrangements. TCRdb took this table from immuneACCESS and kept in-frame rearrangements with V and J called. Such tables lack part of the clones; where checked against another copy, unresolved V genes explain under half of the gap, and the rest is unexplained. The D gene and trimming were derived from the DNA, and the V and J assignments and clone size from that table. This sample holds approximately 94,000 clones; about 86% were observed only once. 8.1% of the sample is in the top ten clones.

In regard to this clone: This clone's antigen is unknown. No qualities accompany the bases; no much larger clone lies one base away.

The collaborating institutions used their own protocols to collect whole blood in K2EDTA tubes. For TCRbeta analysis, collaborators shipped samples as frozen whole blood, isolated PBMCs, or DNA extracted from either of those sample types. This TCR was sampled from a woman between 70 and 85 years old with acute or convalescent COVID-19. Sequencing was done on a sample of peripheral blood. The V and J genes are TRBV5-1 and TRBJ2-3, with TRBD2 matching 11 junction bases. The encoded CDR3 is CASSPGLAEGVDTQYF. In nucleotides, the sequence is TGCGCCAGCAGCCCGGGACTAGCGGAGGGGGTAGATACGCAGTATTTT.